These 29 T cell receptor beta chains were all obtained from the same sample, sequenced in a study of T cell changes during pregnancy in multiple sclerosis. The protocol was immunoSEQ multiplex PCR, while the TCRdb copy is restricted to in-frame clones and leaves out a portion. This table holds about 99,000 clones, roughly nine tenths found once. The sample here was peripheral blood, taken after pregnancy. These receptors originate from a female donor with multiple sclerosis, enrolled in a pregnancy study.

The chain is built from TRBV4-1 and TRBJ2-7; 11 bases fit TRBD1. Germline assignment: CDR1 MGHRA and CDR2 YSYEKL. The CDR3 is 15 residues long. The ends lost 3 bases at V and 2 bases at J; junction bases unmatched: 3. CDR3 amino acids: CASSQEGQGAYEQYF. CDR3 coding DNA: TGCGCCAGCAGCCAGGAGGGACAGGGGGCCTACGAGCAGTACTTC.

DNA of the CDR3: TGTGCCAGCAGCTTTCAGGGGTTCAATCAGCCCCAGCATTTT. Its protein is CASSFQGFNQPQHF. This chain uses TRBV11-2 with TRBJ1-5; maybe TRBD1 (6 bases). Per germline, CDR1 SGHAT and CDR2 FQNNGV. The CDR3 covers 14 residues. The V end lost 3 bases, the J end lost 3 bases, and 9 bases lay between the germline ends.

The chain couples TRBV6-6 to TRBJ2-1; 11 bases map to TRBD2. This CDR3 comprises 15 residues. Trimming removed 1 base from V and 7 bases from J; junction bases left unmatched: 3. The germline CDR1 and CDR2 sequences are MNHNY and SVGAGI (reference sequence). The CDR3 DNA reads TGTGCCAGCAGTTACTTCACTAGCGGGGGAAATGAGCAGTTCTTC. Its translation is CASSYFTSGGNEQFF.

The chain recombines TRBV7-3 with TRBJ2-2; 8 bases agree with TRBD1. Germline lookup yields CDR1 SGHTA and CDR2 FQGTGA. The trim removed 0 bases at V and 0 bases at J, leaving 6 bases unmatched. The CDR3 contains 18 residues. The CDR3 DNA follows: TGTGCCAGCAGCTTAACGGGGGACAGGCCGGCGAACACCGGGGAGCTGTTTTTT. Residues: CASSLTGDRPANTGELFF.

This chain links TRBV11-2 with TRBJ2-6; no reliable D call. CDR1 SGHAT and CDR2 FQNNGV come from the germline V gene. The ends were cut back, 4 bases at V and 0 bases at J, with 10 bases in the middle. This CDR3 comprises 16 residues. The CDR3 coding sequence is TGTGCCAGCAGCTGGGCCGGCGTCTCTGGGGCCAACGTCCTGACTTTC. Translating gives CASSWAGVSGANVLTF.

The genes are TRBV6-1 and TRBJ2-2; 11 positions agree with TRBD1. The germline V gene has CDR1 MNHNS and CDR2 SASEGT. V lost 4 bases and J lost 7; bases outside the gene matches: 5. The CDR3 spans 15 residues. DNA for the CDR3: TGTGCCAGCAGTGGAACCGGGACAGGGGGCGGGGAGCTGTTTTTT. Its protein product is CASSGTGTGGGELFF.

The chain uses TRBV5-1 and TRBJ2-3, with D possibly being TRBD2 (7 bases). This CDR3 contains 16 residues. V shed 6 bases and J shed 2 bases, with 19 bases lying between them. Germline lookup yields CDR1 SGHRS and CDR2 YFSETQ. The CDR3 is CASTKLSGGFTDTQYF. CDR3 sequence (DNA): TGCGCCAGCACCAAGTTATCGGGGGGCTTCACAGATACGCAGTATTTT.

The chain has TRBV5-3 and TRBJ2-7; D gene unclear. TRBV5-3 is classed as an ORF, of uncertain function. This CDR3 spans 14 amino acids. Trimming took 0 bases from V and 2 from J, leaving 9 bases between them. As DNA, the CDR3 is TGTGCCAGAAGCTTGGCCACTGAGGCCTACGAGCAGTACTTC. Translation gives CARSLATEAYEQYF.

The chain joins TRBV7-2 to TRBJ2-7; tentatively, D is TRBD1 (7 bases). V was shortened by 8 bases and J by 3 bases, with 11 bases between the two germline ends. Germline V gives CDR1 SGHTA, CDR2 FQGNSA. This CDR3 is built from 12 residues. CDR3: CASAGQFYEQYF. In DNA form, the CDR3 reads TGTGCCAGCGCGGGACAGTTCTACGAGCAGTACTTC.

The chain employs TRBV5-1 and TRBJ2-5, with TRBD2 matching over 11 bases. Germline V gene lookup returns CDR1 SGHRS and CDR2 YFSETQ. The length of the CDR3 is 15 residues. The V segment lost 5 bases and the J segment 3 bases; nucleotides outside the gene matches: 6. The CDR3 is CASRGSGLAEETQYF. The CDR3 nucleotides read TGCGCCAGCAGAGGGTCGGGACTAGCGGAAGAGACCCAGTACTTC.

The rearrangement joins TRBV18 to TRBJ2-3, with 12 bases that match TRBD2. With 0 bases clipped from V and 5 bases from J, the junction kept 0 bases outside the gene matches. CDR1 and CDR2 (germline): KGHSH, LQKENI. CDR3 length: 15 residues. The CDR3 sequence is CASSPPGLAGDTQYF. The CDR3 nucleotides are TGTGCCAGCTCACCACCGGGACTAGCGGGAGATACGCAGTATTTT.

V usage is TRBV4-2 and J usage is TRBJ1-2; D might be TRBD1 (6 bases). Looked up from germline, CDR1 is LGHNA and CDR2 is YNFKEQ. The CDR3 contains 15 residues. The V gene lost 0 bases and the J gene lost 2 bases, with 10 bases spanning the gap. The CDR3 DNA is TGTGCCAGCAGCCAAGATCCTACAGGGAACTATGGCTACACCTTC. Translation: CASSQDPTGNYGYTF.

The V call is TRBV15, the J call TRBJ2-3, with a possible D match to TRBD2 (6 bases). V lost 1 base and J 15 bases, leaving 17 bases between the germline ends. The CDR3 sequence is 13 residues long. Germline V gene sequence: CDR1 LNHNV, CDR2 YYDKDF (reference sequence). The CDR3 loop reads CATSRGGGLSKYF. The CDR3 coding sequence is TGTGCCACCAGCAGAGGGGGTGGACTATCGAAATATTTT.

This sequence joins TRBV9 and TRBJ2-3; 10 bases map to TRBD1. Germline values: CDR1 SGDLS, CDR2 YYNGEE. The CDR3 is 16 amino acids. V trimming: 0 bases; J trimming: 5 bases; junction bases outside the gene matches: 6. CDR3 DNA: TGTGCCAGCAGCGTAGAAGGGACAGGGGTAGGAGATACGCAGTATTTT. Protein sequence: CASSVEGTGVGDTQYF. The whole variable domain, remainder taken from reference TRBV9 and TRBJ2-3, is DSGVTQTPKHLITATGQRVTLRCSPRSGDLSVYWYQQSLDQGLQFLIQYYNGEERAKGNILERFSAQQFPDLHSELNLSSLELGDSALYFCASSVEGTGVGDTQYFGPGTRLTVL.

This chain joins TRBV25-1 and TRBJ1-1, with TRBD1 as a possible D gene (6 bases). CDR3 size: 12 residues. The V gene lost 10 bases and the J gene lost 3 bases, with 12 bases spanning the gap. Germline V gives CDR1 MGHDK, CDR2 SYGVNS. The CDR3 region has the DNA TGTGCCACCACAGGGTATCACACTGAAGCTTTCTTT. Amino acid sequence: CATTGYHTEAFF.

The rearrangement links TRBV5-1 to TRBJ1-2; 11 nucleotides match TRBD1. The ends lost 2 bases at V and 4 bases at J; junction bases unmatched: 1. The germline V gene has CDR1 SGHRS and CDR2 YFSETQ. The CDR3 length is 14 residues. CDR3 in amino acids: CASSFGQGAYGYTF. The CDR3 DNA is TGCGCCAGCAGCTTCGGACAGGGGGCCTATGGCTACACCTTC.

The chain is built from TRBV11-3 and TRBJ2-7, with a weak D call TRBD1 (6 bases). Trimming shortened V by 4 bases and J by 1 base, and 8 bases separated the two germline ends. The length of the CDR3 is 13 residues. Germline V gene sequence: CDR1 SGHNT, CDR2 YENEEA. This chain's CDR3 is CASSSGQSYEQYF. The CDR3, as DNA: TGTGCCAGCAGCTCTGGACAGTCCTACGAGCAGTACTTC.

The chain combines TRBV6-6 with TRBJ2-5, with D perhaps matching TRBD2 (6 bases). Trimming took 0 bases from V and 7 from J, leaving 15 bases between them. CDR3 length: 15 residues. Germline CDR1 reads MNHNY; CDR2 reads SVGAGI (reference sequence). DNA for the CDR3: TGTGCCAGCAGTTACTCGGGAGACCTCGGGGGGACCCAGTACTTC. As protein: CASSYSGDLGGTQYF.

J is TRBJ2-2 and V is TRBV28; D gene ambiguous. The CDR3 consists of 13 residues. Trimming stripped 7 bases from V and 1 base from J, with 7 bases between. Germline V lookup: CDR1 MDHEN, CDR2 SYDVKM. CDR3: CASILGNTGELFF. In DNA form, the CDR3 reads TGTGCCAGCATCCTAGGGAACACCGGGGAGCTGTTTTTT.

This clone has only one observation. The CDR3 DNA follows: TGTGCCAGCAGCTTAGCGCTAGCGGGGGGATACAATGAGCAGTTCTTC. As protein: CASSLALAGGYNEQFF. The V and J genes are TRBV11-2 and TRBJ2-1, with 11 bases matching TRBD2. Germline loops: CDR1 SGHAT, CDR2 FQNNGV. The CDR3 consists of 16 residues. Trimming removed 1 base from V and 4 bases from J; junction bases left unmatched: 3. Based on the CDR3 plus reference TRBV11-2 and TRBJ2-1, the full variable domain is EAGVAQSPRYKIIEKRQSVAFWCNPISGHATLYWYQQILGQGPKLLIQFQNNGVVDDSQLPKDRFSAERLKGVDSTLKIQPAKLEDSAVYLCASSLALAGGYNEQFFGPGTRLTVL.

The chain employs TRBV10-3 and TRBJ2-5; perhaps TRBD2 as D (7 bases). The CDR3 covers 15 residues. In germline, CDR1 is ENHRY, CDR2 SYGVKD. V was cut by 4 bases and J by 2 bases, with 14 bases left in between. DNA for the CDR3: TGTGCCATCAGTGCCGGGGGGCCACCTCAAGAGACCCAGTACTTC. Protein product: CAISAGGPPQETQYF.

The genes are TRBV29-1 and TRBJ1-1; D possibly corresponds to TRBD1 (5 bases). CDR1 is SQVTM, CDR2 ANQGSEA, per germline. V gave up 2 bases and J gave up 10 bases, with 20 bases separating them. The CDR3 is 14 amino acids. The CDR3 coding sequence is TGCAGCGTTGAAAGGCAGAGGCCAGGGCGGGGAGCTTTCTTT. The encoded protein is CSVERQRPGRGAFF.

The rearrangement joins TRBV14 to TRBJ2-1, with 7 bases lining up with TRBD2. This CDR3 has 17 residues. CDR1 is SGHDN and CDR2 is FVKESK in the germline V gene. V lost 4 bases, J lost 0 bases, and 9 bases stayed unmatched. The CDR3, as DNA: TGTGCCAGCAGCCCGACGCTAGCGGTCATCTCCTACAATGAGCAGTTCTTC. This encodes CASSPTLAVISYNEQFF.

The chain recombines TRBV18 with TRBJ1-4; 11 nucleotides line up with TRBD1. CDR1 KGHSH and CDR2 LQKENI come from the germline V gene. With 1 base clipped from V and 0 bases from J, the junction kept 7 bases outside the gene matches. CDR3 length equals 19 residues. The CDR3 DNA follows: TGTGCCAGCTCACCACTATTCGGGACAGGGGGTGCAACTAATGAAAAACTGTTTTTT. As protein: CASSPLFGTGGATNEKLFF.

The chain is built from TRBV5-1 and TRBJ2-7; the match to TRBD2 covers 13 bases. Germline CDR1 SGHRS, CDR2 YFSETQ. V was pared by 3 bases and J by 3 bases, with 3 bases of the junction left unmatched. The CDR3 has 15 amino acids. The CDR3 DNA reads TGCGCCAGCAGCTGGGGGACTAGCGGGAACTACGAGCAGTACTTC. Translation gives CASSWGTSGNYEQYF.

This clone is a singleton in its sample. The chain has TRBV28 and TRBJ1-2; D possibly corresponds to TRBD1 (5 bases). This CDR3 spans 14 amino acids. V lost 4 bases, J lost 4 bases, and 13 bases lay in between. CDR1 and CDR2 (germline): MDHEN, SYDVKM. This CDR3 is CASSSPGGAYGYTF. The CDR3 coding sequence is TGTGCCAGCAGTTCCCCGGGGGGTGCCTATGGCTACACCTTC.

This chain connects TRBV5-5 to TRBJ1-6; no reliable D call. This CDR3 spans 16 amino acids. Trimming removed 4 bases at V and 5 bases at J, with 16 bases between. Germline CDR1 and CDR2: SGHKS and YYEKEE (reference sequence). The CDR3 sequence is CASSPDISPHNSPLHF. DNA of the CDR3: TGTGCCAGCAGCCCAGACATCTCTCCCCATAATTCACCCCTCCACTTT.

In DNA form, the CDR3 reads TGTGCCAGCAGCCAAAAGCGGGGAGCTAGCACAGATACGCAGTATTTT. This encodes CASSQKRGASTDTQYF. The chain recombines TRBV4-2 with TRBJ2-3, with 7 bases lining up with TRBD2. The CDR3 totals 16 residues. Germline CDR1 reads LGHNA; CDR2 reads YNFKEQ. Germline trimming cut 2 bases from V and 0 bases from J; bases unmatched to any gene: 5.

The chain couples TRBV15 to TRBJ2-4; 7 bases line up with TRBD1. Germline V gene sequence: CDR1 LNHNV, CDR2 YYDKDF (reference sequence). V dropped 0 bases and J dropped 6; count of bases not matched to a gene: 8. The CDR3 contains 16 residues. DNA for the CDR3: TGTGCCACCAGCAGAGAACAGGGAGACAGGGTAAACATTCAGTACTTC. Amino acid sequence: CATSREQGDRVNIQYF.